A single sample gave rise to the 28 T cell receptor beta chains below, sequenced in a study of Graves' ophthalmopathy and Graves' hyperthyroidism. The authors amplified TCR beta CDR3 regions from RNA transcripts. HTBI primers primed a first-round RT-PCR, and a second-round multiplex PCR followed. Via MiXCR, TCRdb re-called the multiplex PCR reads, giving one row per CDR3 protein. Among roughly 700,000 distinct CDR3 sequences listed, roughly 40% were seen once. Specimen: peripheral blood. The source is an adult man with Graves' ophthalmopathy.

The J gene is TRBJ2-5, the V gene TRBV9; the D is unclear. Germline CDR1 and CDR2: SGDLS and YYNGEE. The CDR3 consists of 13 residues. V gave up 4 bases and J gave up 4 bases, with 11 bases separating them. The CDR3 sequence: CASSQQWGETQYF. The CDR3 region has the DNA TGTGCCAGCAGCCAACAATGGGGAGAGACCCAGTACTTC.

V is TRBV9 and J is TRBJ1-2; D is perhaps TRBD1 (5 bases). Per the germline V gene, CDR1 is SGDLS and CDR2 is YYNGEE. This CDR3 is 14 amino acids long. V was pared by 0 bases and J by 8 bases, with 14 bases between. CDR3 protein: CASSVAWGTGGYTF. The CDR3 nucleotides read TGTGCCAGCAGCGTAGCTTGGGGGACCGGGGGCTACACCTTC.

Of note for this clonotype: It may be a read error: a sequence one base away is much more abundant. The J gene is TRBJ1-3, the V gene TRBV7-9; D is unclear. The V end lost 5 bases, the J end lost 3 bases, and 11 bases lay between the germline ends. The germline CDR1 and CDR2 sequences are SEHNR and FQNEAQ (reference sequence). This CDR3 region has 14 residues. This chain's CDR3 is CASSQEGVGNTIYF. In nucleotides, the CDR3 is TGTGCCAGCAGCCAAGAGGGAGTTGGAAACACCATATATTTT.

This clonotype was recorded many times. The rearrangement joins TRBV7-8 to TRBJ1-5; D is undetermined. V was clipped by 0 bases and J by 0 bases, with 0 bases between them. The CDR3 length is 13 residues. Germline values: CDR1 SGHVS, CDR2 FQNEAQ. The CDR3 DNA sequence: TGTGCCAGCAGCTTAGCTAGCAATCAGCCCCAGCATTTT. Translating it yields CASSLASNQPQHF.

The rearrangement links TRBV6-5 to TRBJ2-7; TRBD1 matches 11 bases. This CDR3 has 15 amino acids. V was pared by 5 bases and J by 6 bases, with 9 bases of the junction left unmatched. CDR1 and CDR2 from the germline V gene are MNHEY and SVGAGI. Here the CDR3 reads CASSHLGTGGGEQYF. CDR3 nucleotide sequence: TGTGCCAGCAGTCACTTAGGGACAGGGGGTGGCGAGCAGTACTTC.

This clonotype was picked up a small number of times. The J gene is TRBJ1-1, the V gene TRBV12-3 or TRBV12-4; 9 nucleotides align to TRBD1. The ends lost 7 bases at V and 6 bases at J; junction bases unmatched: 6. The CDR3 loop spans 13 amino acids. In DNA, the CDR3 is TGTGCCAGCAAGACAGGGGGTTTGGCTGAAGCTTTCTTT. Translation gives CASKTGGLAEAFF.

V gene TRBV4-3 combines with J gene TRBJ1-2; 10 positions agree with TRBD1. The CDR3 contains 14 residues. J lost 5 bases, V lost 3 bases, and 3 bases had no gene match. Germline V gene data show CDR1 as LGHNA and CDR2 as YSLEER. This CDR3 is CASSQGQGTYGYTF. The CDR3 nucleotides are TGCGCCAGCAGCCAGGGACAGGGGACGTATGGCTACACCTTC.

As to this clonotype: This may be a read error: a much more frequent sequence differs by one nucleotide. The chain uses TRBV29-1 and TRBJ2-7; D is possibly TRBD1 (8 bases). This CDR3 is 13 amino acids long. The V and J ends lost 6 bases and 9 bases respectively, with 21 bases between them. Germline loops: CDR1 SQVTM, CDR2 ANQGSEA. CDR3 loop: CSVVPTGGVWQYF. Here the CDR3 DNA reads TGCAGCGTCGTCCCTACAGGGGGGGTGTGGCAGTACTTC.

In its sample, this clonotype was seen many times. The chain has TRBV15 and TRBJ2-6; TRBD2 is a possible D gene (7 bases). Trimming left V 0 bases short and J 0 bases short, with 15 bases between. Germline assignment: CDR1 LNHNV and CDR2 YYDKDF (reference sequence). The CDR3 has 19 residues. The CDR3 here is CATSRDRGGRSSGANVLTF. As DNA, the CDR3 is TGTGCCACCAGCAGAGATAGGGGGGGACGGAGCTCTGGGGCCAACGTCCTGACTTTC.

This clonotype was recorded at least ten times. V is TRBV20-1 and J is TRBJ2-6; D might be TRBD2 (6 bases). Trimming cost V 6 bases and J 4 bases, with 16 bases left between them. Germline V gives CDR1 DFQATT, CDR2 SNEGSKA (reference sequence). The CDR3 runs 15 residues. The CDR3: CSAQRGGSGANVLTF. The CDR3 bases are TGCAGTGCCCAGAGGGGAGGCTCCGGGGCCAACGTCCTGACTTTC.

This rearrangement joins TRBV24-1 to TRBJ2-7, with D tentatively TRBD1 (6 bases). With 4 bases removed from V and 5 bases from J, the gap between germline ends came to 14 bases. Germline V gene sequence: CDR1 KGHDR, CDR2 SFDVKD. The CDR3 runs 14 residues. The chain's CDR3 is CATSDPGRGNEQYF. The DNA for the CDR3 is TGTGCCACCAGTGACCCCGGCAGGGGCAACGAGCAGTACTTC.

This clonotype was counted once. A junction end diverges from the germline sequence, so it may reflect a read error. V is TRBV5-1 and J is TRBJ2-6, with 12 bases identical to TRBD1. Germline loops: CDR1 SGHRS, CDR2 YFSETQ. CDR3 length equals 11 residues. The CDR3 sequence: CASSSGQGAAF. The CDR3 bases are TGCGCCAGCAGTTCGGGACAGGGGGCGGCTTTC.

This clonotype was seen many times. The V and J genes are TRBV7-9 and TRBJ2-6, with TRBD1 as a possible D gene (5 bases). V lost 6 bases and J lost 2, with 11 bases in between. The germline CDR1 and CDR2 sequences are SEHNR and FQNEAQ (reference sequence). The CDR3 has 15 amino acids. CDR3 amino acids: CASSPGRAGANVLTF. For the CDR3, the DNA is TGTGCCAGCAGTCCCGGCAGGGCTGGGGCCAACGTCCTGACTTTC. The complete variable domain, with remaining parts taken from reference TRBV7-9 and TRBJ2-6, reads DTGVSQNPRHKITKRGQNVTFRCDPISEHNRLYWYRQTLGQGPEFLTYFQNEAQLEKSRLLSDRFSAERPKGSFSTLEIQRTEQGDSAMYLCASSPGRAGANVLTFGAGSRLTVL.

This clonotype was recorded at least ten times. The genes are TRBV2 and TRBJ1-1, with D perhaps TRBD1 (6 bases). The CDR3 runs 14 residues. Trimming removed 8 bases from V and 0 bases from J, with 13 bases in between. Germline CDR1 reads SNHLY; CDR2 reads FYNNEI. CDR3: CASGQGSMNTEAFF. The CDR3 bases are TGTGCCAGCGGTCAGGGGTCAATGAACACTGAAGCTTTCTTT.

A word on this clonotype: At one end, the junction sequence differs from germline, possibly due to a read error. The J gene is TRBJ2-6, the V gene TRBV25-1; D is unclear. CDR3 length: 13 amino acids. Germline-derived CDR1 and CDR2 are MGHDK and SYGVNS. The chain's CDR3 is CASSFFRANVLTF. The DNA for the CDR3 is TGTGCCAGCAGCTTTTTCCGGGCGAACGTCCTGACTTTC.

About this clonotype: This CDR3 is missing its conserved last phenylalanine or tryptophan, likely due to a read error. This sequence joins TRBV7-9 and TRBJ1-1, with TRBD1 matching over 12 bases. CDR3 size: 14 residues. V dropped 4 bases and J dropped 7; count of bases not matched to a gene: 4. CDR1 and CDR2 (germline): SEHNR, FQNEAQ (reference sequence). CDR3 bases: TGTGCCAGCAGCTCCGGGACAGGGGGCTTTGAAGCTTTCTCT. Translating it yields CASSSGTGGFEAFS.

This clonotype was seen a few times. This chain links TRBV19 with TRBJ1-1; D possibly corresponds to TRBD1 (5 bases). The CDR3 extends over 15 amino acids. In germline, CDR1 is LNHDA, CDR2 SQIVND (reference sequence). Trimming left V 4 bases short and J 10 bases short, with 22 bases between. CDR3 residues: CASSTTGQTKAGAFF. The CDR3 DNA reads as TGTGCCAGTAGTACCACCGGACAAACGAAGGCAGGAGCTTTCTTT. Drawing the rest from reference TRBV19 and TRBJ1-1, the complete variable domain is DGGITQSPKYLFRKEGQNVTLSCEQNLNHDAMYWYRQDPGQGLRLIYYSQIVNDFQKGDIAEGYSVSREKKESFPLTVTSAQKNPTAFYLCASSTTGQTKAGAFFGQGTRLTVV.

The chain's CDR3 is CASSPYRRGKANYGYTF. As DNA, the CDR3 is TGTGCCAGCAGCCCCTACCGGCGGGGAAAAGCTAACTATGGCTACACCTTC. The chain uses TRBV7-9 and TRBJ1-2; D gene uncertain. V gave up 5 bases and J gave up 0 bases, with 19 bases separating them. This CDR3 is built from 17 residues. Germline loops: CDR1 SEHNR, CDR2 FQNEAQ (reference sequence).

This clonotype appeared a few times. CDR3 residues: CASSSPGLAATDTQYF. In DNA form, the CDR3 reads TGTGCCAGCAGCTCACCGGGACTAGCGGCGACAGATACGCAGTATTTT. The rearrangement uses TRBV7-9 and TRBJ2-3; 11 positions match TRBD2. The germline gives CDR1 SEHNR, CDR2 FQNEAQ (reference sequence). The CDR3 covers 16 residues. The J segment lost 3 bases and the V segment lost 4 bases, leaving 6 bases of the junction unmatched.

Only a few counts were recorded for this clonotype. The chain couples TRBV10-3 to TRBJ2-7, with D tentatively TRBD1 (5 bases). With 10 bases removed from V and 5 bases from J, the gap between germline ends came to 18 bases. Germline loops: CDR1 ENHRY, CDR2 SYGVKD. The CDR3 extends over 13 amino acids. The CDR3: CASRQFSRHEQYF. CDR3 nucleotide sequence: TGTGCCAGCAGACAGTTCTCCCGCCACGAGCAGTACTTC.

This clonotype was seen more than once but under ten times. This chain joins TRBV2 and TRBJ2-7; 8 bases are a match to TRBD1. J gave up 5 bases and V 7 bases, and 7 bases lay outside the gene matches. CDR1 SNHLY and CDR2 FYNNEI come from the germline V gene. The CDR3 sequence is 13 residues long. CDR3 DNA sequence: TGTGCCAGCAAGGGGCAGGGGGCCAACGAGCAGTACTTC. Protein sequence: CASKGQGANEQYF.

The table lists this clonotype with a few counts. The V gene is TRBV20-1, the J gene TRBJ2-6; D unresolved. The CDR3 sequence is 15 residues long. V lost 2 bases and J 1 base, leaving 9 bases between the germline ends. Germline CDR1 is DFQATT and CDR2 is SNEGSKA (reference sequence). CDR3: CSARPTLSGANVLTF. Written as DNA, the CDR3 is TGCAGTGCTAGACCGACACTGTCTGGGGCCAACGTCCTGACTTTC.

The chain has TRBV28 and TRBJ2-7; the D is unclear. Germline V lookup: CDR1 MDHEN, CDR2 SYDVKM. Trimming took off 3 bases at V and 1 base at J, with 7 bases between the two ends. This CDR3 has 13 residues. CDR3 sequence (DNA): TGTGCCAGCAGTTTCTCCACGTCCTACGAGCAGTACTTC. It is translated as CASSFSTSYEQYF.

This clonotype was seen a handful of times. This chain links TRBV6-1 with TRBJ1-2, with D possibly matching TRBD1 (5 bases). Germline V gene lookup returns CDR1 MNHNS and CDR2 SASEGT. The germline V and J ends were trimmed by 2 bases and 5 bases, with 18 bases remaining between them. This CDR3 is 16 amino acids long. CDR3 DNA sequence: TGTGCCAGCAGTGAACACACAGGTTTCTTCGGGTATGGCTACACCTTC. It encodes CASSEHTGFFGYGYTF.

The V and J genes are TRBV6-1 and TRBJ2-7; 10 bases match TRBD2. The CDR3 is 13 amino acids. J lost 3 bases, V lost 10 bases, and 6 bases had no gene match. Germline V gene sequence: CDR1 MNHNS, CDR2 SASEGT. CDR3 amino acids: CAIRSSGSYEQYF. As DNA, the CDR3 is TGTGCCATCAGGTCTAGCGGGAGCTACGAGCAGTACTTC.

This clonotype has a handful of counts. The V call is TRBV7-9, the J call TRBJ2-7; D may correspond to TRBD1 or TRBD2 (6 bases each). The germline V and J ends were trimmed by 9 bases and 6 bases, with 18 bases remaining between them. The CDR3 sequence is 13 residues long. Looked up from germline, CDR1 is SEHNR and CDR2 is FQNEAQ (reference sequence). CDR3 region: CASSGGRVGEQYF. In DNA, the CDR3 is TGTGCCAGTTCCGGGGGCAGGGTGGGCGAGCAGTACTTC. The full variable domain, in which reference TRBV7-9 and TRBJ2-7 provide the parts outside the CDR3, is DTGVSQNPRHKITKRGQNVTFRCDPISEHNRLYWYRQTLGQGPEFLTYFQNEAQLEKSRLLSDRFSAERPKGSFSTLEIQRTEQGDSAMYLCASSGGRVGEQYFGPGTRLTVT.

This chain connects TRBV25-1 to TRBJ2-5; 7 bases agree with TRBD1. The germline CDR1 and CDR2 sequences are MGHDK and SYGVNS. CDR3 size: 13 residues. V lost 6 bases to trimming and J lost 6 bases; unmatched junction nucleotides: 7. The DNA of the CDR3 is TGTGCCAGCAGGCCCACAGGGGAAAAGACCCAGTACTTC. It translates to CASRPTGEKTQYF.

This clonotype has only a few counts. The chain has TRBV4-2 and TRBJ1-5; D is ambiguous. V gave up 0 bases and J gave up 1 base, with 10 bases separating them. CDR1 LGHNA and CDR2 YNFKEQ come from the germline V gene. The CDR3 is made up of 16 amino acids. The CDR3 spells CASSQEWPSSNQPQHF. DNA for the CDR3: TGTGCCAGCAGCCAAGAATGGCCTTCCAGCAATCAGCCCCAGCATTTT.